This paragraph reports one T cell receptor beta chain. This record belongs to a study of shared clonotypes between healthy human individuals. The CDR3 totals 14 residues. From germline, CDR1 is MNHNS and CDR2 SASEGT. V gave up 4 bases and J gave up 0 bases, with 4 bases separating them. Repertoires were generated with immunoSEQ multiplex PCR, while TCRdb's copy carries only in-frame clones and drops some. The repertoire holds around 700,000 clones, with more than 70% as singletons. The chain is built from TRBV6-1 and TRBJ2-6; unclear D gene. The specimen sequenced was memory CD4+ T cells sorted from blood. Documented subset: CD45RA-negative fraction. This receptor was obtained from a woman aged 30 to 39 in good health. CDR3: CASSAISGANVLTF. The CDR3 DNA is TGTGCCAGCAGTGCCATCTCTGGGGCCAACGTCCTGACTTTC.